This is a list of T cell receptor beta chains from one sample in a study of shared T cell receptors in the human thymus. Data came from immunoSEQ multiplex PCR; TCRdb stores just in-frame clones and leaves some out. The sample holds roughly 560,000 clones, approximately 78% seen once. The same sample was also studied in work on human thymus T cells.

The sample comprised thymocytes. Receptor source: a boy younger than two with a congenital heart defect. The CDR3 runs from the conserved cysteine through the conserved F or W. D genes are given only for firm matches. A row's size may be missing; if present it is once, few, many or a size class.

TRBD2,TRBV5-4,NA,TRBJ2-3,CASSWGLAGAGADTQYF,TGTGCCAGCAGCTGGGGACTAGCGGGGGCAGGGGCAGATACGCAGTATTTT
NA,TRBV14,NA,TRBJ1-4,CASSHAGAREKLFF,TGTGCCAGCAGCCACGCAGGGGCTCGTGAAAAACTGTTTTTT
TRBD1,TRBV30,NA,TRBJ1-4,CAWGGRDSNEKLFF,TGTGCCTGGGGGGGGCGGGACAGTAATGAAAAACTGTTTTTT
NA,TRBV28,NA,TRBJ1-2,CASSLSLNTGGNYGYTF,TGTGCCAGCAGTTTATCCCTTAATACGGGGGGAAACTATGGCTACACCTTC
TRBD1,TRBV19,NA,TRBJ1-1,CASIEDRGGTEAFF,TGTGCCAGTATTGAAGACAGGGGCGGCACTGAAGCTTTCTTT
NA,TRBV5-1,NA,TRBJ2-5,CASSFLSSGEVETQYF,TGCGCCAGCAGCTTTTTGTCCTCGGGAGAGGTGGAGACCCAGTACTTC
NA,TRBV9,few,TRBJ2-1,CASSVGVTAEQFF,TGTGCCAGCAGCGTAGGGGTGACAGCGGAGCAGTTCTTC
TRBD1,TRBV6-1,NA,TRBJ2-7,CATLQTGQGAKEQYF,TGTGCCACCCTCCAAACGGGACAGGGGGCAAAAGAGCAGTACTTC
TRBD2,TRBV5-6,NA,TRBJ2-2,CASSLVWGGSTGELFF,TGTGCCAGCAGCTTGGTATGGGGGGGTAGCACCGGGGAGCTGTTTTTT
TRBD1,TRBV27,NA,TRBJ2-1,CASRTGTGDTYNEQFF,TGTGCCAGCAGGACCGGGACAGGGGATACATACAATGAGCAGTTCTTC
NA,TRBV14,NA,TRBJ2-7,CASSQDGAADSYEQYF,TGTGCCAGCAGCCAAGATGGGGCGGCCGATAGCTACGAGCAGTACTTC
NA,TRBV30,NA,TRBJ2-7,CAWSVGGALQGLYEQYF,TGTGCCTGGAGTGTAGGGGGGGCGTTGCAGGGTTTGTACGAGCAGTACTTC
TRBD2,TRBV30,NA,TRBJ2-7,CAWCRRTSGRALGHEQYF,TGTGCCTGGTGCCGAAGGACTAGCGGGAGGGCCCTGGGCCACGAGCAGTACTTC
TRBD2,TRBV27,NA,TRBJ2-3,CASSLPGLAGPDTQYF,TGTGCCAGCAGTCTTCCGGGACTAGCGGGACCAGATACGCAGTATTTT
NA,TRBV2,NA,TRBJ1-1,CASTGPRENTEAFF,TGTGCCAGCACCGGGCCCCGGGAGAACACTGAAGCTTTCTTT
NA,TRBV19,NA,TRBJ1-5,CASSIEGKGVGNQPQHF,TGTGCCAGTAGTATAGAGGGGAAGGGGGTAGGCAATCAGCCCCAGCATTTT
NA,TRBV19,NA,TRBJ2-2,CASSIRGGTGELFF,TGTGCCAGTAGTATAAGGGGGGGCACCGGGGAGCTGTTTTTT
NA,TRBV19,NA,TRBJ2-7,CASSTFPEGAYEQYF,TGTGCCAGTAGTACGTTTCCGGAGGGCGCCTACGAGCAGTACTTC
TRBD2,TRBV10-3,NA,TRBJ2-7,CAISDSTSSDEQYF,TGTGCCATCAGCGATTCGACTAGCTCGGACGAGCAGTACTTC
NA,TRBV27,NA,TRBJ1-2,CASSLSITGHSGYTF,TGTGCCAGCAGTTTATCGATTACAGGTCATTCCGGCTACACCTTC
TRBD1,TRBV27,NA,TRBJ1-3,CASARGQVRNTIYF,TGTGCCAGCGCCCGAGGACAGGTTAGAAACACCATATATTTT
TRBD2,TRBV7-7,NA,TRBJ2-6,CASSLTSGYSGANVLTF,TGTGCCAGCAGCTTGACTAGCGGGTACTCTGGGGCCAACGTCCTGACTTTC
TRBD2,TRBV6-6,NA,TRBJ2-4,CASLADLAKNIQYF,TGTGCCAGCCTAGCGGATTTAGCCAAAAACATTCAGTACTTC
TRBD2,TRBV5-1,few,TRBJ2-1,CASSYVPTGTTIIKTSYNEQFF,TGCGCCAGCAGCTATGTACCCACCGGGACTACCATAATAAAGACATCCTACAATGAGCAGTTCTTC
NA,TRBV19,NA,TRBJ2-7,CASSWQGADEQYF,TGTGCCAGTAGTTGGCAGGGTGCGGACGAGCAGTACTTC
TRBD1,TRBV29-1,NA,TRBJ2-1,CSVRRKGAPPRSSYNEQFF,TGCAGCGTGAGGAGAAAGGGGGCACCCCCACGTAGCTCCTACAATGAGCAGTTCTTC
NA,TRBV11-2,few,TRBJ2-6,CASSFSRSGSGANVLTF,TGTGCCAGCAGCTTTTCGCGCAGCGGCTCTGGGGCCAACGTCCTGACTTTC
TRBD1,TRBV27,NA,TRBJ1-5,CASSLSGTGDQPQHF,TGTGCCAGCAGTTTATCTGGGACAGGGGATCAGCCCCAGCATTTT
TRBD1,TRBV28,NA,TRBJ2-1,CASSLDTHTDRGQDEQFF,TGTGCCAGCAGTTTAGACACGCACACGGACAGGGGGCAGGATGAGCAGTTCTTC
NA,TRBV5-1,NA,TRBJ2-7,CASSLAGFYDEQYF,TGCGCCAGCAGCTTGGCCGGTTTTTATGACGAGCAGTACTTC
TRBD1,TRBV25-1,few,TRBJ2-1,CASSPGTGGAGRNEQFF,TGTGCCAGCAGCCCCGGGACAGGGGGCGCAGGGAGGAATGAGCAGTTCTTC
TRBD2,TRBV19,NA,TRBJ2-5,CASRGGLAGGETQYF,TGTGCCAGTCGGGGTGGGCTAGCGGGAGGGGAGACCCAGTACTTC
TRBD1,TRBV15,NA,TRBJ1-4,CATSREWPPGQGATNEKLFF,TGTGCCACCAGCAGAGAGTGGCCCCCGGGACAGGGGGCAACTAATGAAAAACTGTTTTTT
NA,TRBV4-1,NA,TRBJ1-2,CASSQGPGVVVAGYTF,TGCGCCAGCAGCCAAGGTCCAGGGGTGGTAGTAGCTGGCTACACCTTC
NA,TRBV13,NA,TRBJ2-7,CASSLYRHYEQYF,TGTGCCAGCAGCTTATATAGACACTACGAGCAGTACTTC
NA,TRBV6-5,once,TRBJ2-4,CASSYSSLIAKNIQYF,TGTGCCAGCAGTTACTCGAGCCTAATAGCCAAAAACATTCAGTACTTC
TRBD1,TRBV19,NA,TRBJ2-2,CASSRQGPGELFF,TGTGCCAGTAGTAGACAGGGGCCCGGGGAGCTGTTTTTT
TRBD1,TRBV9,few,TRBJ1-1,CASSPVPGQGGSEAFF,TGTGCCAGCAGCCCTGTCCCGGGACAGGGGGGCTCTGAAGCTTTCTTT
TRBD1,TRBV14,few,TRBJ1-4,CASSQVPGQDEDNEKLFF,TGTGCCAGCAGCCAAGTCCCGGGACAGGATGAGGACAATGAAAAACTGTTTTTT
NA,TRBV6-5,NA,TRBJ2-3,CASSSRLAYTDTQYF,TGTGCCAGCAGTTCCCGGCTAGCGTACACAGATACGCAGTATTTT
TRBD1,TRBV5-8,NA,TRBJ1-5,CASSLTETGESNQPQHF,TGTGCCAGCAGCTTGACGGAGACAGGGGAGAGCAATCAGCCCCAGCATTTT
TRBD2,TRBV4-3,NA,TRBJ2-3,CASDPTPRVLAGTSTDTQYF,TGCGCCAGCGATCCAACCCCGCGGGTCCTAGCGGGTACTAGCACAGATACGCAGTATTTT
NA,TRBV7-7,NA,TRBJ2-7,CASSPDMTTLGEQYF,TGTGCTAGCAGCCCCGACATGACCACGTTGGGCGAGCAGTACTTC
NA,TRBV19,once,TRBJ2-7,CASSGRARNYEQYF,TGTGCCAGTAGTGGGCGGGCACGGAACTACGAGCAGTACTTC
NA,TRBV5-1,NA,TRBJ2-5,CASSVACETQYF,TGCGCCAGCAGCGTAGCGTGCGAGACCCAGTACTTC
TRBD2,TRBV9,NA,TRBJ2-1,CASSVGSSGRADEQFF,TGTGCCAGCAGCGTAGGCTCTAGCGGGAGGGCGGATGAGCAGTTCTTC
TRBD2,TRBV30,NA,TRBJ2-1,CAWNGDSGRVHNEQFF,TGTGCCTGGAATGGAGATAGCGGGAGGGTCCACAATGAGCAGTTCTTC
NA,TRBV27,NA,TRBJ2-6,CAVRAGRPHHAGANVLTF,TGTGCCGTAAGAGCGGGCAGGCCGCACCATGCGGGGGCCAACGTCCTGACTTTC
TRBD1,TRBV4-1,once,TRBJ2-1,CASSQDGPGQAYNEQFF,TGCGCCAGCAGCCAAGATGGGCCGGGACAGGCCTACAATGAGCAGTTCTTC
NA,TRBV4-1,NA,TRBJ2-1,CASSHTARGEQFF,TGCGCCAGCAGCCATACGGCGAGAGGTGAGCAGTTCTTC
NA,TRBV5-4,NA,TRBJ2-1,CASSLASPRTSYNEQFF,TGTGCCAGCAGCTTAGCCTCTCCGAGAACCTCCTACAATGAGCAGTTCTTC
NA,TRBV21-1,NA,TRBJ2-5,CASSPGTGRHQETQYF,TGTGCCAGCAGCCCAGGGACAGGGCGGCACCAAGAGACCCAGTACTTC
TRBD2,TRBV28,NA,TRBJ2-1,CASSSGPGLAAHNEQFF,TGTGCCAGCAGTTCGGGTCCGGGACTAGCGGCTCACAATGAGCAGTTCTTC
NA,TRBV2,NA,TRBJ1-2,CASQGSGTDGYTF,TGTGCCAGTCAGGGGTCCGGGACGGATGGCTACACCTTC